Below, one TCR beta chain is given with its context. As yet, its antigen is unknown. The CDR3 has 14 residues. V was cut by 2 bases and J by 0 bases, with 11 bases left in between. CDR1 is DFQATT and CDR2 is SNEGSKA in the germline V gene (reference sequence). A J-beta primer mix and a sample-barcoded 5' primer were used in a second PCR of about 7 to 12 cycles. TCRdb passed the 5' RACE reads through MiXCR, listing each CDR3 protein once. This table has hundreds of thousands of distinct CDR3 sequences, about 21% appearing once. This specimen belongs to a study of blood T cells in healthy people across ages. Notes on the study in general: Investigators viewed diversity estimates from one million T cells as underestimates, the study reported. Higher naive T cell percentage went strongly together with higher TCR beta diversity. The lack of PBMC sorting stopped any conclusive naive versus antigen-experienced comparison.

This chain links TRBV20-1 with TRBJ2-7; D is unresolved. Sequencing was performed on blood. The sequence derives from a man between 65 and 79 years old in good health. This CDR3 reads CSARRTISSYEQYF. In DNA, the CDR3 is TGCAGTGCTAGACGGACCATAAGCTCCTACGAGCAGTACTTC.